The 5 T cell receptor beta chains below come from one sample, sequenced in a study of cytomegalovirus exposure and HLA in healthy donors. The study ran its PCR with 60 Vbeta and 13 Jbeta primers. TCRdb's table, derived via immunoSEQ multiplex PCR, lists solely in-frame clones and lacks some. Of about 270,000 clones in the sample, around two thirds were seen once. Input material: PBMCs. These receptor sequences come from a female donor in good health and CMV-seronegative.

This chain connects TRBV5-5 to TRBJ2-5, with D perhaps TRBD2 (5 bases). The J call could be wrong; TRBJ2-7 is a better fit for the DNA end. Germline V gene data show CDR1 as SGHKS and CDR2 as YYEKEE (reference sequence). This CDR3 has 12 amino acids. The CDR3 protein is CASSWAGYEQYF. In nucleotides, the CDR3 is TGTGCCAGCAGCTGGGCGGGCTACGAGCAGTACTTC.

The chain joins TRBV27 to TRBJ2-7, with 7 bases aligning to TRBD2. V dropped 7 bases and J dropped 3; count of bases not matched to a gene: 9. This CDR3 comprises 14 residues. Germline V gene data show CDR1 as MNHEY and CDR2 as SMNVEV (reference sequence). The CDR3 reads CASIPKRGGYEQYF. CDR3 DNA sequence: TGTGCCAGCATCCCGAAGCGGGGAGGCTACGAGCAGTACTTC.

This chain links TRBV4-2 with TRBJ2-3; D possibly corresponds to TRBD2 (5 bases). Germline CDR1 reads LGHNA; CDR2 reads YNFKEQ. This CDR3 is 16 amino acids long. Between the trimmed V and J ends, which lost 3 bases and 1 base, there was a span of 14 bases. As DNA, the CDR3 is TGTGCCAGCAGCCAGAGCGGTTACTCGGGCACAGATACGCAGTATTTT. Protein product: CASSQSGYSGTDTQYF.

DNA for the CDR3: TGTGCCAGCAGTGGGGGAGGGGCGATATACCGGAGGGAATATAGCAATCAGCCCCAGCATTTT. This codes for CASSGGGAIYRREYSNQPQHF. The J gene is TRBJ1-5, the V gene TRBV27; perhaps TRBD1 as D (5 bases). The CDR3 is 21 amino acids. V lost 5 bases to trimming and J lost 0 bases, with 29 bases between them. Germline loops: CDR1 MNHEY, CDR2 SMNVEV (reference sequence).

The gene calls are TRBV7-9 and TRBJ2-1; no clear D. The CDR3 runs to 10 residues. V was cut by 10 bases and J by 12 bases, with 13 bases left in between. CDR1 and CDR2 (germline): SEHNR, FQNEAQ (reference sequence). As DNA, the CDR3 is TGTGCCACCAAAAAAGAGGTGCAGTTCTTC. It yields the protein CATKKEVQFF. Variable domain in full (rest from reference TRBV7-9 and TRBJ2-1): DTGVSQNPRHKITKRGQNVTFRCDPISEHNRLYWYRQTLGQGPEFLTYFQNEAQLEKSRLLSDRFSAERPKGSFSTLEIQRTEQGDSAMYLCATKKEVQFFGPGTRLTVL.